This is a list of T cell receptor beta chains from one sample in a study of blood T cell repertoires in COVID-19. Data came from immunoSEQ multiplex PCR; TCRdb stores just in-frame clones and leaves some out. The table has tens of thousands of clones, roughly 87% seen once. The sequencing input was peripheral blood. The receptors were gathered from a woman of 80 years or more with acute or convalescent COVID-19. Both conserved end residues are part of each CDR3. D genes are given only for firm matches. Expanded clones get a size class; other rows say once, few or many, or leave the size out.

v_gene: TRBV19; abundance: NA; j_gene: TRBJ1-5; d_gene: TRBD1; CDR3nt: TGTGCCAGTAGTGAGACAGGGGGGAATCAGCCCCAGCATTTT; CDR3aa: CASSETGGNQPQHF
v_gene: TRBV5-1; abundance: NA; j_gene: TRBJ1-1; d_gene: NA; CDR3nt: TGCGCCAGCAGTCTCTCAGGATCTGAAGCTTTCTTT; CDR3aa: CASSLSGSEAFF
v_gene: TRBV5-4; abundance: NA; j_gene: TRBJ1-2; d_gene: NA; CDR3nt: TGTGCCAGCAGCTTGGACAGGAACTATGGCTACACCTTC; CDR3aa: CASSLDRNYGYTF
v_gene: TRBV28; abundance: NA; j_gene: TRBJ2-5; d_gene: NA; CDR3nt: TGTGCCAGCAGTACGATGGGGGCGGTGGAGACCCAGTACTTC; CDR3aa: CASSTMGAVETQYF
v_gene: TRBV5-1; abundance: NA; j_gene: TRBJ1-1; d_gene: NA; CDR3nt: TGCGCCAGCAGCTTGGCCGGGACACAGAACACTGAAGCTTTCTTT; CDR3aa: CASSLAGTQNTEAFF
v_gene: TRBV20-1; abundance: once; j_gene: TRBJ1-2; d_gene: TRBD1; CDR3nt: TGCAGTGCTAGAAGGGGGCAAGGCTACACCTTC; CDR3aa: CSARRGQGYTF
v_gene: TRBV12-2; abundance: NA; j_gene: TRBJ2-7; d_gene: NA; CDR3nt: TGTGCAAGTCGCACCCCAACGGACGAGCAGTACTTC; CDR3aa: CASRTPTDEQYF
v_gene: TRBV19; abundance: large; j_gene: TRBJ2-1; d_gene: TRBD2; CDR3nt: TGTGCCAGTAGTGACCCCCCGGGGGGTCACAATGAGCAGTTCTTC; CDR3aa: CASSDPPGGHNEQFF
v_gene: TRBV7-8; abundance: NA; j_gene: TRBJ1-6; d_gene: NA; CDR3nt: TGTGCCAGCAGCGGAGCCATTAGCTCCTATAATTCACCCCTCCACTTT; CDR3aa: CASSGAISSYNSPLHF
v_gene: TRBV19; abundance: NA; j_gene: TRBJ1-1; d_gene: NA; CDR3nt: TGTGCCAGTACTGCCCCGGGAGGAGTCGCTGAAGCTTTCTTT; CDR3aa: CASTAPGGVAEAFF
v_gene: TRBV5-4; abundance: NA; j_gene: TRBJ2-5; d_gene: TRBD2; CDR3nt: TGTGCCAGCAGCCAAAGACTAGCGGGGAAGGAGACCCAGTACTTC; CDR3aa: CASSQRLAGKETQYF
v_gene: TRBV6-1; abundance: NA; j_gene: TRBJ1-2; d_gene: NA; CDR3nt: TGTGCCAGCAGTGACCGTAGCTTGGCGAACTATGGCTACACCTTC; CDR3aa: CASSDRSLANYGYTF
v_gene: TRBV15; abundance: NA; j_gene: TRBJ2-2; d_gene: TRBD1; CDR3nt: TGTGCCACCAGCAACCGGGACAGGGTTTCCGGGGAGCTGTTTTTT; CDR3aa: CATSNRDRVSGELFF
v_gene: TRBV19; abundance: NA; j_gene: TRBJ1-6; d_gene: NA; CDR3nt: TGTGCCAGTAGTCGGACGGGGGGAAATTCACCCCTCCACTTT; CDR3aa: CASSRTGGNSPLHF
v_gene: TRBV5-5; abundance: NA; j_gene: TRBJ1-6; d_gene: NA; CDR3nt: TGTGCCAGCAGCTTGGCTGAGGGATCACCCCTCCACTTT; CDR3aa: CASSLAEGSPLHF
v_gene: TRBV12-3/TRBV12-4; abundance: NA; j_gene: TRBJ1-2; d_gene: NA; CDR3nt: TGTGCCAGCAGTTTCTCGACAGCCTGTACCTTC; CDR3aa: CASSFSTACTF
v_gene: TRBV18; abundance: NA; j_gene: TRBJ1-2; d_gene: NA; CDR3nt: TGTGCCAGCTCACCTATACAGGGCCCTAACTATGGCTACACCTTC; CDR3aa: CASSPIQGPNYGYTF
v_gene: TRBV15; abundance: NA; j_gene: TRBJ2-1; d_gene: NA; CDR3nt: TGTGCCACCAGCAGAGTGGCCAGCAGCGGTGAGCAGTTCTTC; CDR3aa: CATSRVASSGEQFF
v_gene: TRBV27; abundance: NA; j_gene: TRBJ2-3; d_gene: TRBD1; CDR3nt: TGTGCCAGCAGTATGGACAGGGGCACAGATACGCAGTATTTT; CDR3aa: CASSMDRGTDTQYF
v_gene: TRBV28; abundance: NA; j_gene: TRBJ2-5; d_gene: TRBD1; CDR3nt: TGTGCCAGCAGGGGACAGGCGAAACAAGAGACCCAGTACTTC; CDR3aa: CASRGQAKQETQYF
v_gene: TRBV3-1/TRBV3-2; abundance: NA; j_gene: TRBJ1-1; d_gene: TRBD1; CDR3nt: TGTGCCAGCAGCCGACAGGGGGGCACTGAAGCTTTCTTT; CDR3aa: CASSRQGGTEAFF
v_gene: TRBV5-1; abundance: NA; j_gene: TRBJ2-1; d_gene: NA; CDR3nt: TGCGCCAGCAGCTTGGACAGATACAATGAGCAGTTCTTC; CDR3aa: CASSLDRYNEQFF
v_gene: TRBV6-1; abundance: NA; j_gene: TRBJ1-2; d_gene: NA; CDR3nt: TGTGCCAGCAGTGAAGCGCGGGGGGTCTATGGCTACACCTTC; CDR3aa: CASSEARGVYGYTF
v_gene: TRBV4-1; abundance: NA; j_gene: TRBJ2-1; d_gene: TRBD2; CDR3nt: TGCGCCAGCAGCCAAGATCAGGGGACTAGCGGGGGGCAGTTCTTC; CDR3aa: CASSQDQGTSGGQFF
v_gene: TRBV5-1; abundance: NA; j_gene: TRBJ2-7; d_gene: TRBD2; CDR3nt: TGCGCCAGCAGCCAGGCTAGCGGGAGTCTCCACGAGCAGTACTTC; CDR3aa: CASSQASGSLHEQYF
v_gene: TRBV19; abundance: NA; j_gene: TRBJ1-5; d_gene: TRBD1; CDR3nt: TGTGCCAGTAGTCCGTGGGGACAGGGTAGCAATCAGCCCCAGCATTTT; CDR3aa: CASSPWGQGSNQPQHF
v_gene: TRBV29-1; abundance: NA; j_gene: TRBJ2-5; d_gene: NA; CDR3nt: TGCAGCGTTTTACAGCAAGAAGAGACCCAGTACTTC; CDR3aa: CSVLQQEETQYF
v_gene: TRBV5-1; abundance: few; j_gene: TRBJ1-3; d_gene: NA; CDR3nt: TGCGCCAGCAGTAACAGTAACACCATATATTTT; CDR3aa: CASSNSNTIYF
v_gene: TRBV6-2/TRBV6-3; abundance: NA; j_gene: TRBJ2-1; d_gene: NA; CDR3nt: TGTGCCAGCAGCCTCAGGCCTACCTGGTGGGAGGTCTACAATGAGCAGTTCTTC; CDR3aa: CASSLRPTWWEVYNEQFF
v_gene: TRBV6-1; abundance: few; j_gene: TRBJ2-7; d_gene: NA; CDR3nt: TGTGCCAGCAGTGATTTGGGGGGGCAGTACTTC; CDR3aa: CASSDLGGQYF
v_gene: TRBV6-5; abundance: NA; j_gene: TRBJ1-6; d_gene: TRBD1; CDR3nt: TGTGCCAGCAAAACAGGGGGAAATTCACCCCTCCACTTT; CDR3aa: CASKTGGNSPLHF
v_gene: TRBV18; abundance: NA; j_gene: TRBJ2-1; d_gene: TRBD2; CDR3nt: TGTGCCAGCTCACCTCATGCACCGGGACTAGAGGGTAATGAGCAGTTCTTC; CDR3aa: CASSPHAPGLEGNEQFF
v_gene: TRBV19; abundance: NA; j_gene: TRBJ1-2; d_gene: TRBD1; CDR3nt: TGTGCCAGTAGTATACCGTCGACAGGGGGCTATGGCTACACCTTC; CDR3aa: CASSIPSTGGYGYTF
v_gene: TRBV27; abundance: NA; j_gene: TRBJ2-7; d_gene: TRBD2; CDR3nt: TGTGCCAGCAGCCGGCCCGGGGCGGGGGGAGGCGAGCAGTACTTC; CDR3aa: CASSRPGAGGGEQYF
v_gene: TRBV5-1; abundance: NA; j_gene: TRBJ2-3; d_gene: TRBD1; CDR3nt: TGCGCCAGCAGCTTGGCTTGGGACAGGGGCACAGATACGCAGTATTTT; CDR3aa: CASSLAWDRGTDTQYF
v_gene: TRBV7-2; abundance: once; j_gene: TRBJ1-6; d_gene: TRBD1; CDR3nt: TGTGCCAGCAGCTCCCAGGGGGGATCACCCCTCCACTTT; CDR3aa: CASSSQGGSPLHF
v_gene: TRBV5-5; abundance: NA; j_gene: TRBJ2-7; d_gene: NA; CDR3nt: TGTGCCAGCAGCTTACAGGAATACGAGCAGTACTTC; CDR3aa: CASSLQEYEQYF
v_gene: TRBV5-6; abundance: NA; j_gene: TRBJ1-5; d_gene: TRBD1; CDR3nt: TGTGCCAGCAGCGTGGGACAGGGGGCAGGGCAGCCCCAGCATTTT; CDR3aa: CASSVGQGAGQPQHF
v_gene: TRBV7-7; abundance: NA; j_gene: TRBJ2-2; d_gene: NA; CDR3nt: TGTGCCAGCAGCTTAGGGGACTTCGGGGCGCTCACCGGGGAGCTGTTTTTT; CDR3aa: CASSLGDFGALTGELFF
v_gene: TRBV27; abundance: once; j_gene: TRBJ2-1; d_gene: TRBD1; CDR3nt: TGTGCCAGCAAATCAACAGGGGCCTACAATGAGCAGTTCTTC; CDR3aa: CASKSTGAYNEQFF
v_gene: TRBV24-1; abundance: once; j_gene: TRBJ1-2; d_gene: TRBD1; CDR3nt: TGTGCCACCAGTGATTCGACAGGGGGCGTAAATGGCTACACCTTC; CDR3aa: CATSDSTGGVNGYTF
v_gene: TRBV9; abundance: NA; j_gene: TRBJ1-3; d_gene: NA; CDR3nt: TGTGCCAGCAGCGTAGAGGGGGGGTCTGGAAACACCATATATTTT; CDR3aa: CASSVEGGSGNTIYF